This T cell receptor (beta chain) was sequenced during a study of patients and donors after allogeneic stem cell transplantation. TCRdb reprocessed the RT-PCR reads with MiXCR, giving one entry per CDR3 protein. The repertoire has about a million distinct CDR3 sequences, approximately 18% of them found once; the top ten carry under 6.5%. In germline, CDR1 is DFQATT, CDR2 SNEGSKA (reference sequence). The CDR3 contains 16 residues. The germline V and J ends were trimmed by 0 bases and 0 bases, with 15 bases remaining between them. This clonotype was counted only a few times. Sequencing was carried out using blood, either unsorted or a sorted T cell fraction (not recorded which). The gene calls are TRBV20-1 and TRBJ2-7; D not resolved. This clonotype was sampled from a human donor who was either an allogeneic HSCT recipient or a stem cell or donor lymphocyte infusion donor (not recorded which). It is not recorded whose cells these are; they may come from a transplant donor. For the CDR3, the DNA is TGCAGTGCTAGAGATCCACTAATCCTGAGCTCCTACGAGCAGTACTTC. This encodes CSARDPLILSSYEQYF.